This record covers a single T cell receptor (beta chain). Its antigen is unidentified. Other DNA variants within this sample encode the same CDR3. With 60 Vbeta and 13 Jbeta primers, the PCR was carried out. Clones were sequenced by immunoSEQ multiplex PCR, and TCRdb holds only the in-frame ones, with some missing. The sample contains some 150,000 clones, roughly 80% of which appear only once. V was clipped by 3 bases and J by 4 bases; unmatched bases: 5. Germline V lookup: CDR1 GTSNPN, CDR2 SVGIG (reference sequence). The CDR3 length is 13 residues. This entry comes from a study of cytomegalovirus exposure and HLA in healthy donors. Study findings and constraints: From TCR beta sequences, most subjects' HLA-A and HLA-B alleles were reportedly predicted accurately. Specific recognition of CMV antigens was confirmed in vitro for a few chains (all CMV-associated). It was reportedly the case that the classifier diagnosed cytomegalovirus status with high specificity and sensitivity. Over 150 TCR beta chains were listed as cytomegalovirus-associated.

What was sequenced was PBMCs. This chain connects TRBV30 to TRBJ1-2, with TRBD1 matching over 7 bases. The sequence came from a woman aged 40 to 50 in good health and CMV-seropositive. The CDR3 loop reads CAWSRDRPYGYTF. CDR3 sequence (DNA): TGTGCCTGGAGCCGGGACAGACCCTATGGCTACACCTTC.